This passage covers 7 T cell receptor beta chains from one sample sequenced in a study of T cell repertoires in cytomegalovirus infection. Antigen specificity for these receptors is unknown. One entry per CDR3 protein, called by TCRdb with MiXCR from the reads. Of approximately 280,000 distinct CDR3 sequences detected, approximately 22% appear once; the ten largest clones hold roughly 19%. The sample here was cultured PBMCs, taken from culture after CMV antigen stimulation. These TCRs come from a human donor in good health (CMV status not recorded). Some clones in this sample may be carry-over from other donors' samples.

This clonotype occurred many times. The V call is TRBV12-3 or TRBV12-4, the J call TRBJ1-1; D is perhaps TRBD1 (5 bases). V lost 6 bases and J lost 4, with 9 bases in between. The CDR3 consists of 12 residues. The CDR3 DNA is TGTGCCAGCAGCCGACAGATCACTGAAGCTTTCTTT. This codes for CASSRQITEAFF.

In this sample, this clonotype turned up a few times. J is TRBJ2-5 and V is TRBV7-2; D remains unclear. This CDR3 contains 13 residues. CDR1 and CDR2 from the germline V gene are SGHTA and FQGNSA. The V and J ends lost 1 base and 5 bases respectively, with 8 bases between them. In DNA form, the CDR3 reads TGTGCCAGCAGCTTAGGGCAGAGCGAGACCCAGTACTTC. Its translation is CASSLGQSETQYF.

In DNA, the CDR3 is TGTGCCTGGAGTGGGACTAGGGATGAGCAGTTCTTC. Encoded protein: CAWSGTRDEQFF. The rearrangement links TRBV30 to TRBJ2-1; 7 bases are shared with TRBD2. From germline, CDR1 is GTSNPN and CDR2 SVGIG (reference sequence). The V and J ends lost 1 base and 8 bases, in that order; junction bases with no gene match: 2. The CDR3 spans 12 residues.

In this sample, this clonotype turned up a few times. The J gene is TRBJ2-5, the V gene TRBV28, with 12 bases lining up with TRBD2. Germline lookup yields CDR1 MDHEN and CDR2 SYDVKM. The J segment lost 5 bases and the V segment lost 6 bases, leaving 10 bases of the junction unmatched. CDR3 length equals 16 residues. In DNA, the CDR3 is TGTGCCAGCAGCCCCCGACTAGCGGGAGCGCGGGAGACCCAGTACTTC. Its translation is CASSPRLAGARETQYF. Combining the CDR3 with reference TRBV28 and TRBJ2-5 gives the whole variable domain DVKVTQSSRYLVKRTGEKVFLECVQDMDHENMFWYRQDPGLGLRLIYFSYDVKMKEKGDIPEGYSVSREKKERFSLILESASTNQTSMYLCASSPRLAGARETQYFGPGTRLLVL.

In its sample, this clonotype was seen a few times. The chain joins TRBV15 to TRBJ2-1, with 10 nucleotides matching TRBD1. CDR3 length: 15 amino acids. Per the germline V gene, CDR1 is LNHNV and CDR2 is YYDKDF (reference sequence). J gave up 7 bases and V 5 bases, and 8 bases lay outside the gene matches. The DNA of the CDR3 is TGTGCCACCAGCCGGGGACAGGGGTTAATGAATGAGCAGTTCTTC. This sequence encodes CATSRGQGLMNEQFF.

This clonotype has at least ten counts. The chain carries TRBV6-1 and TRBJ1-1, with D unclear. V was cut by 10 bases and J by 0 bases, with 9 bases left in between. From germline, CDR1 is MNHNS and CDR2 SASEGT. This CDR3 region has 12 residues. The CDR3 nucleotides read TGTGCCACATCGGTAATGAACACTGAAGCTTTCTTT. It specifies CATSVMNTEAFF.

Comment on this clonotype: One end of the junction varies from germline; a read error may be responsible. The V and J genes are TRBV4-1 and TRBJ1-1, with 7 nucleotides matching TRBD1. The CDR3 extends over 15 amino acids. The germline CDR1 and CDR2 sequences are MGHRA and YSYEKL. CDR3 nucleotide sequence: TGCGCCAGCAACCAAAGGGGGCCTGCGAACACTGAAGCTTTCTTT. Encoded protein: CASNQRGPANTEAFF.